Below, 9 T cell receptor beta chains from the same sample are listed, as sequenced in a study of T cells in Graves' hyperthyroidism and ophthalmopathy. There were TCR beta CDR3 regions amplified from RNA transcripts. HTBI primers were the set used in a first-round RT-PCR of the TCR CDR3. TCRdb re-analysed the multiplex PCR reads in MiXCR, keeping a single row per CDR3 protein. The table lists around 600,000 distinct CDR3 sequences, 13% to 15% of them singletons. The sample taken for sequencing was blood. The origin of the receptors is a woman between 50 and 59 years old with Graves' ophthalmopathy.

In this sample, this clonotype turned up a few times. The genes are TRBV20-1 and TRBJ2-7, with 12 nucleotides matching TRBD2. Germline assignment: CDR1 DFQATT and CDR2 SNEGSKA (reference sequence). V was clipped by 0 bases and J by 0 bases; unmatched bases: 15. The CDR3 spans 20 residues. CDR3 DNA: TGCAGTGCTAGAGAGGTCCCACTAGCGGGAGGAAGGGTGGTCTCCTACGAGCAGTACTTC. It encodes CSAREVPLAGGRVVSYEQYF.

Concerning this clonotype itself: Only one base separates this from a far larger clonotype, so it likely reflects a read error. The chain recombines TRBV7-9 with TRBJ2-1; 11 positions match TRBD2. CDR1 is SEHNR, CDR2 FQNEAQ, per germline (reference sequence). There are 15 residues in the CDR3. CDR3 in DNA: TGTGCCAGCAGCTTAGGACTAGCGGGATACAATGAGCAGTCCTTC. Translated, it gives CASSLGLAGYNEQSF.

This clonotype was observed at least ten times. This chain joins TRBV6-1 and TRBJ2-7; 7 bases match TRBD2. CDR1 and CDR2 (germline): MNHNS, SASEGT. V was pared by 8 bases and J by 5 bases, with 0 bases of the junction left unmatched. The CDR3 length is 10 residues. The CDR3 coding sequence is TGTGCCAGCCGGGAGGACGAGCAGTACTTC. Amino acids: CASREDEQYF.

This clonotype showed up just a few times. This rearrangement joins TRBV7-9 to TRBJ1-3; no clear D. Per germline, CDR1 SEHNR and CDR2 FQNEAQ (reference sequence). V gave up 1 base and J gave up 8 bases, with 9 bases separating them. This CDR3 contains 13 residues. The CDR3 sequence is CASSLEPVDTIYF. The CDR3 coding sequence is TGTGCCAGCAGCTTAGAACCAGTAGACACCATATATTTT.

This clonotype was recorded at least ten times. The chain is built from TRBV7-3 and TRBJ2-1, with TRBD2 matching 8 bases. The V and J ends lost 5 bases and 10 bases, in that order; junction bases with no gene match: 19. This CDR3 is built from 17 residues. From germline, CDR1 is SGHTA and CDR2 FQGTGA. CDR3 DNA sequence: TGTGCCAGCAGCCCCCCGGGAGTAACTAGCGGTAAAAAGGAGCAGTTCTTC. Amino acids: CASSPPGVTSGKKEQFF.

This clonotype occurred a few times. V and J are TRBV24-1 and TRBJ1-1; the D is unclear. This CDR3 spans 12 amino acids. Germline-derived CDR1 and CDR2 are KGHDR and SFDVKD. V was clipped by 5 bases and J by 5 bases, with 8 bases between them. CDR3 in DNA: TGTGCCACCAGTGGCCCGGGTACTGAAGCTTTCTTT. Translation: CATSGPGTEAFF.

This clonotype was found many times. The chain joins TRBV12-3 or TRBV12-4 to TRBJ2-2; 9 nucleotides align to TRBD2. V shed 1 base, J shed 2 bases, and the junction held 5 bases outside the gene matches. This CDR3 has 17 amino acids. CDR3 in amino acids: CASSLVASGANTGELFF. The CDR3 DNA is TGTGCCAGCAGTTTAGTCGCTAGCGGGGCAAACACCGGGGAGCTGTTTTTT.

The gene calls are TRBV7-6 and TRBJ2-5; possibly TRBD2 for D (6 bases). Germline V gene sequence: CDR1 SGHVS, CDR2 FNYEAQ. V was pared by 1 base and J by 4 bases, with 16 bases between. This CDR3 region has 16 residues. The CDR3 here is CASSLGSWGGGETQYF. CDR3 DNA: TGTGCCAGCAGCTTAGGCTCTTGGGGAGGTGGAGAGACCCAGTACTTC.

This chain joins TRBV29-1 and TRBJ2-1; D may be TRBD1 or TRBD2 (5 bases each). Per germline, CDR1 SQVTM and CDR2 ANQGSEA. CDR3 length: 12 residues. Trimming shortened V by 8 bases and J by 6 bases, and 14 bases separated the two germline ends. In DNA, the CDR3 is TGCAGCCCCAAGGGTGGGGGCAATGAGCAGTTCTTC. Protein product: CSPKGGGNEQFF.